Each of the 21 T cell receptor beta chains below was sequenced from the same sample in a study of cytomegalovirus exposure and HLA in healthy donors. PCR used 60 Vbeta primers and 13 Jbeta primers. Profiled with immunoSEQ multiplex PCR; TCRdb holds only in-frame clones, not every one. The table lists some 130,000 clones, over 70% of them singletons. What was sequenced was PBMCs. The receptors were sampled from a man aged 35 to 55 in good health and CMV-seronegative.

J is TRBJ2-3 and V is TRBV29-1; no firm D call. From germline, CDR1 is SQVTM and CDR2 ANQGSEA. This CDR3 is 12 amino acids long. V dropped 7 bases and J dropped 3 bases, with 11 bases sitting between them. The CDR3 DNA sequence: TGCAGCGCGACCCGCGGTACAGATACGCAGTATTTT. It is translated as CSATRGTDTQYF.

This clone occurred a few times. The chain joins TRBV7-8 to TRBJ1-1, with D tentatively TRBD1 (6 bases). Deletions cut 4 bases from V and 1 base from J, with 10 bases between. The CDR3 length is 14 residues. CDR1 is SGHVS and CDR2 is FQNEAQ in the germline V gene. The CDR3 here is CASSSSTGNTEAFF. CDR3 coding DNA: TGTGCCAGCAGCTCCTCGACAGGGAACACTGAAGCTTTCTTT.

This clone was seen a few times. The CDR3 DNA is TGTGCCAGCAGCTTAACACTAGCGGGTTCAGGCGAGCAGTTCTTC. Translating it yields CASSLTLAGSGEQFF. The chain couples TRBV7-7 to TRBJ2-1; TRBD2 matches 9 bases. V dropped 2 bases and J dropped 10; count of bases not matched to a gene: 9. From germline, CDR1 is SSHAT and CDR2 FNYEAQ (reference sequence). The CDR3 spans 15 residues.

The chain is built from TRBV5-6 and TRBJ1-1, with TRBD1 matching over 7 bases. This CDR3 has 16 amino acids. V shed 3 bases and J 7 bases; nucleotides not matched to a gene: 15. Germline loops: CDR1 SGHDT, CDR2 YYEEEE. CDR3 sequence reads: CASSSLARKGASEAFF. DNA of the CDR3: TGTGCCAGCAGCTCCCTCGCTCGGAAGGGGGCTAGTGAAGCTTTCTTT.

This chain connects TRBV25-1 to TRBJ2-4, with a tentative D call TRBD2 (6 bases). The CDR3 runs to 17 residues. CDR1 is MGHDK and CDR2 is SYGVNS in the germline V gene. The germline V and J ends were trimmed by 4 bases and 7 bases, with 23 bases remaining between them. In nucleotides, the CDR3 is TGTGCCAGCAGTGTCCCCCGTGGGGAGGAACTGGGGAACATTCAGTACTTC. It is translated as CASSVPRGEELGNIQYF.

The chain links TRBV6-5 to TRBJ2-7, with 12 nucleotides matching TRBD1. This CDR3 contains 15 residues. With 5 bases clipped from V and 2 bases from J, the junction kept 4 bases outside the gene matches. Per germline, CDR1 MNHEY and CDR2 SVGAGI. The CDR3 spells CASSHRDRGPYEQYF. CDR3 in DNA: TGTGCCAGCAGTCACCGGGACAGGGGGCCCTACGAGCAGTACTTC.

The CDR3 loop reads CASSQEREGNEQFF. The CDR3 bases are TGTGCCAGCAGCCAAGAGCGGGAGGGAAATGAGCAGTTCTTC. J is TRBJ2-1 and V is TRBV4-2, with TRBD2 identical over 9 bases. Trimming at V came to 0 bases and at J to 7 bases, leaving 1 base not matched to a gene. The CDR3 runs to 14 residues. CDR1 is LGHNA and CDR2 is YNFKEQ in the germline V gene.

The chain combines TRBV30 with TRBJ2-7; D call uncertain. Trimming removed 2 bases at V and 2 bases at J, with 4 bases between. Germline assignment: CDR1 GTSNPN and CDR2 SVGIG (reference sequence). This CDR3 is built from 11 residues. The CDR3 DNA sequence: TGTGCCTGGAGTTTTACCTACGAGCAGTACTTC. It codes for CAWSFTYEQYF.

The chain couples TRBV7-2 to TRBJ2-3; 8 positions match TRBD2. V trimming: 2 bases; J trimming: 3 bases; junction bases outside the gene matches: 7. The CDR3 has 16 residues. Germline V gives CDR1 SGHTA, CDR2 FQGNSA. The CDR3 protein is CASSLRAGGPTDTQYF. In DNA form, the CDR3 reads TGTGCCAGCAGCTTAAGGGCGGGGGGACCTACAGATACGCAGTATTTT.

This clone was counted between two and nine times. The chain has TRBV6-1 and TRBJ2-5; 7 bases line up with TRBD2. The germline gives CDR1 MNHNS, CDR2 SASEGT. The CDR3 is 15 residues long. Unmatched junction bases numbered 8, after V lost 2 bases and J lost 5 bases. DNA of the CDR3: TGTGCCAGCAGTGAATTGTCAGCGGGACGGGAGACCCAGTACTTC. This sequence encodes CASSELSAGRETQYF.

A word on this clone: At one end the junction does not follow the germline gene, possibly because of a read error. The J gene is TRBJ2-6, the V gene TRBV29-1, with 11 bases fitting TRBD2. The CDR3 runs 17 residues. CDR1 is SQVTM and CDR2 is ANQGSEA in the germline V gene. CDR3 in amino acids: CSVEGLAGVSGANVLTF. CDR3 bases: TGCAGCGTCGAAGGACTAGCGGGCGTTTCTGGGGCCAACGTCCTGACTTTC.

The chain is built from TRBV4-2 and TRBJ2-5; the D gene is possibly TRBD1 (6 bases). V dropped 1 base and J dropped 5 bases, with 14 bases sitting between them. Per germline, CDR1 LGHNA and CDR2 YNFKEQ. The CDR3 is made up of 15 amino acids. The CDR3 sequence: CASSQAPGEAETQYF. CDR3 DNA: TGTGCCAGCAGCCAAGCGCCAGGGGAAGCGGAGACCCAGTACTTC.

J is TRBJ2-1 and V is TRBV5-6; 12 bases line up with TRBD2. This CDR3 is 15 amino acids long. V shed 5 bases and J 3 bases; nucleotides not matched to a gene: 3. Germline loops: CDR1 SGHDT, CDR2 YYEEEE. CDR3 sequence reads: CASSRTSGNYNEQFF. CDR3 in DNA: TGTGCCAGCAGTCGGACTAGCGGGAACTACAATGAGCAGTTCTTC. Supplemented by reference TRBV5-6 and TRBJ2-1, the full variable domain reads DAGVTQSPTHLIKTRGQQVTLRCSPKSGHDTVSWYQQALGQGPQFIFQYYEEEERQRGNFPDRFSGHQFPNYSSELNVNALLLGDSALYLCASSRTSGNYNEQFFGPGTRLTVL.

The chain links TRBV7-2 to TRBJ2-7; 13 bases align to TRBD2. Germline loops: CDR1 SGHTA, CDR2 FQGNSA. The CDR3 consists of 18 residues. V was clipped by 2 bases and J by 4 bases; unmatched bases: 11. CDR3 sequence (DNA): TGTGCCAGCAGCTTAAGGCGCGGGACTAGCGGGAAGTTATACGAGCAGTACTTC. Amino acid sequence: CASSLRRGTSGKLYEQYF.

The V and J genes are TRBV5-1 and TRBJ2-5, with TRBD1 as a possible D gene (6 bases). The length of the CDR3 is 16 residues. CDR1 SGHRS and CDR2 YFSETQ come from the germline V gene. V shed 4 bases and J shed 2 bases, with 18 bases lying between them. The CDR3 coding sequence is TGCGCCAGCAGCGGGCTCCAGGGGTCAATTCAAGAGACCCAGTACTTC. Translated: CASSGLQGSIQETQYF.

Written as DNA, the CDR3 is TGTGCCAGCAGTTACTCTTCGATCGGTGAGCAGTTCTTC. Residues: CASSYSSIGEQFF. The chain is built from TRBV6-5 and TRBJ2-1; D not resolved. The germline CDR1 and CDR2 sequences are MNHEY and SVGAGI. V lost 0 bases and J lost 9, with 9 bases in between. The CDR3 spans 13 residues.

The gene calls are TRBV5-6 and TRBJ1-2, with a possible D match to TRBD1 (6 bases). Germline V lookup: CDR1 SGHDT, CDR2 YYEEEE. CDR3 length: 16 residues. V was trimmed by 3 bases and J by 6 bases, leaving 21 bases between them. The CDR3 DNA follows: TGTGCCAGCAGCTCAGGGGTCCGGTCGGGTACACATGGCTACACCTTC. It encodes CASSSGVRSGTHGYTF.

The chain has TRBV5-6 and TRBJ2-7, with 7 bases aligning to TRBD2. Per germline, CDR1 SGHDT and CDR2 YYEEEE. The CDR3 extends over 14 amino acids. The V and J ends lost 1 base and 7 bases, in that order; junction bases with no gene match: 8. The CDR3 DNA reads TGTGCCAGCAGCTTGCGCTCAGGGAGGGGAGAGCAGTACTTC. This sequence encodes CASSLRSGRGEQYF.

The chain uses TRBV7-8 and TRBJ2-7; D perhaps matches TRBD2 (5 bases). Trimming left V 3 bases short and J 3 bases short, with 12 bases between. Per germline, CDR1 SGHVS and CDR2 FQNEAQ. This CDR3 spans 14 amino acids. Written as DNA, the CDR3 is TGTGCCAGCAGCTTCCCCCAGAGCGGCTACGAGCAGTACTTC. Protein: CASSFPQSGYEQYF.

This chain uses TRBV29-1 with TRBJ2-7, with D hard to call. Trimming left V 4 bases short and J 0 bases short, with 10 bases between. The CDR3 runs to 13 residues. Germline CDR1 SQVTM, CDR2 ANQGSEA. The CDR3 nucleotides read TGCAGCGTTGCCTGGGCTGGCTCCTACGAGCAGTACTTC. It codes for CSVAWAGSYEQYF.

This clone was recorded a few times. The rearrangement joins TRBV27 to TRBJ2-1, with 9 bases that match TRBD2. The CDR3 totals 18 residues. Germline CDR1 MNHEY, CDR2 SMNVEV (reference sequence). J gave up 5 bases and V 2 bases, and 13 bases lay outside the gene matches. The CDR3, as DNA: TGTGCCAGCAGTTTAAACGGCGGGAGGGCCTTTTCCCACAATGAGCAGTTCTTC. This translates into CASSLNGGRAFSHNEQFF.